What follows are 9 T cell receptor beta chains derived from one specimen sequenced in a study of shared clonotypes between healthy human individuals. Produced via immunoSEQ multiplex PCR; TCRdb's table is partial and in-frame only. The top ten clones hold approximately 1% of a sample with 1.6 million or so clones, around 97% of them seen once. Sequencing was performed on naive CD4+ T cells sorted from blood. Subset in this sample: CD45RA+ positively selected. Source of these receptors: a man aged 25 to 40 in good health.

V is TRBV10-3 and J is TRBJ1-3; D unclear. The CDR3 totals 14 residues. Trimming removed 4 bases at V and 0 bases at J, with 7 bases between. The germline gives CDR1 ENHRY, CDR2 SYGVKD. CDR3 region: CAISATSSGNTIYF. CDR3 bases: TGTGCCATCAGTGCCACCTCCTCTGGAAACACCATATATTTT.

The V gene is TRBV6-8, the J gene TRBJ2-7, with a possible D match to TRBD1 (6 bases). The germline CDR1 and CDR2 sequences are MNHGY and SAAAGT. Trimming took 4 bases from V and 2 from J, leaving 15 bases between them. This CDR3 comprises 15 residues. CDR3 sequence: CASSSDRDIPYEQYF. CDR3 bases: TGTGCCAGCAGTTCCGACCGGGACATCCCCTACGAGCAGTACTTC.

The rearrangement uses TRBV4-1 and TRBJ2-2, with D unclear. CDR1 is MGHRA and CDR2 is YSYEKL in the germline V gene. The CDR3 has 15 residues. V lost 2 bases and J lost 6, with 13 bases in between. In nucleotides, the CDR3 is TGCGCCAGCAGCCAAACCGGCCTACCCCCCGGGGAGCTGTTTTTT. Protein: CASSQTGLPPGELFF.

The V and J genes are TRBV11-2 and TRBJ1-2, with TRBD1 matching over 9 bases. Trimming at V came to 5 bases and at J to 4 bases, leaving 5 bases not matched to a gene. Germline V gene sequence: CDR1 SGHAT, CDR2 FQNNGV. This CDR3 is built from 14 residues. This CDR3 reads CASSPTGGGYGYTF. CDR3 sequence (DNA): TGTGCCAGCAGCCCTACAGGGGGCGGCTATGGCTACACCTTC. The full variable domain, in which reference TRBV11-2 and TRBJ1-2 provide the parts outside the CDR3, is EAGVAQSPRYKIIEKRQSVAFWCNPISGHATLYWYQQILGQGPKLLIQFQNNGVVDDSQLPKDRFSAERLKGVDSTLKIQPAKLEDSAVYLCASSPTGGGYGYTFGSGTRLTVV.

The chain is built from TRBV7-9 and TRBJ2-7, with 13 bases lining up with TRBD2. Germline V gene sequence: CDR1 SEHNR, CDR2 FQNEAQ (reference sequence). This CDR3 comprises 15 residues. The V and J ends lost 5 bases and 3 bases, in that order; junction bases with no gene match: 4. The CDR3 DNA follows: TGTGCCAGCAGCACCCGGACTAGCGGGAGCTACGAGCAGTACTTC. Amino acids: CASSTRTSGSYEQYF.

This clone was picked up one time. The chain joins TRBV4-3 to TRBJ1-1, with D hard to call. Per germline, CDR1 LGHNA and CDR2 YSLEER. With 4 bases removed from V and 0 bases from J, the gap between germline ends came to 15 bases. The CDR3 spans 16 residues. CDR3 DNA sequence: TGCGCCAGCAGCCCAGTCTACGGACCGATGAACACTGAAGCTTTCTTT. Protein product: CASSPVYGPMNTEAFF.

The rearrangement uses TRBV2 and TRBJ2-1; no definite D call. V lost 2 bases to trimming and J lost 5 bases, with 10 bases between them. CDR1 SNHLY and CDR2 FYNNEI come from the germline V gene. This CDR3 has 14 amino acids. CDR3 DNA sequence: TGTGCCAGCAGTGAAAATAGGGCCGACAATGAGCAGTTCTTC. It codes for CASSENRADNEQFF.

V gene TRBV27 combines with J gene TRBJ2-1, with 12 bases that match TRBD2. Trimming at V came to 3 bases and at J to 1 base, leaving 7 bases not matched to a gene. In germline, CDR1 is MNHEY, CDR2 SMNVEV (reference sequence). This CDR3 is 18 amino acids long. The CDR3 DNA sequence: TGTGCCAGCAGTTTCGGACAAGGACTAGCGGGATCCTACAATGAGCAGTTCTTC. Residues: CASSFGQGLAGSYNEQFF.

The V and J genes are TRBV28 and TRBJ2-3; 8 bases map to TRBD1. CDR1 and CDR2 from the germline V gene are MDHEN and SYDVKM. This CDR3 has 14 amino acids. V gave up 5 bases and J gave up 6 bases; unmatched junction bases: 7. Here the CDR3 reads CASSQRQGRDTQYF. CDR3 DNA sequence: TGTGCCAGCAGTCAACGACAGGGGAGGGATACGCAGTATTTT.